The TCR beta chain under discussion was sequenced for a study of persistence of HIV-infected CD4 T cells. Sequencing used immunoSEQ version 4 in survey mode. Generated by immunoSEQ multiplex PCR, the TCRdb table keeps only in-frame clones and is missing some. The table lists about 17,000 clones, less than 75% of them singletons. Losses at the gene ends were 2 bases for V and 4 bases for J; bases not matched to a gene: 3. Germline-derived CDR1 and CDR2 are ENHRY and SYGVKD. The CDR3 length is 14 residues. The stimulus was lysate of CMV-infected fibroblasts, about 10 ug/mL. Responding CD4+ T cells were sorted by upregulation of both CD40 ligand and CD69. Anti-CD28/CD49d costimulation, CD40-blocking antibody and enfuvirtide were given to CD8-depleted PBMCs for roughly 20 hours. This clone was recorded a few times. Its specificity is unknown.

The sequencing here drew on CD4+ T cells sorted from PBMCs after approximately 20-hour stimulation, taken from a patient who received antiretroviral therapy. This clonotype was obtained from an adult woman with HIV who was CMV-seropositive. The chain has TRBV10-3 and TRBJ1-1; 8 nucleotides line up with TRBD1. The CDR3 bases are TGTGCCATCAGTGAGAACGACAGGGGCACTGAAGCTTTCTTT. This encodes CAISENDRGTEAFF.